One and the same sample provided the 21 T cell receptor beta chains below, sequenced in a study of blood T cell repertoires in COVID-19. Produced via immunoSEQ multiplex PCR; TCRdb's table is partial and in-frame only. The sample lists roughly 100,000 clones, roughly nine tenths occurring once. Material: peripheral blood. These receptors originate from a man aged 50-59 years with acute or convalescent COVID-19.

This clone was observed once. The V and J genes are TRBV5-1 and TRBJ2-5; a possible D gene is TRBD1 (7 bases). The CDR3 is made up of 17 amino acids. Germline V gene data show CDR1 as SGHRS and CDR2 as YFSETQ. The V and J ends lost 4 bases and 2 bases respectively, with 21 bases between them. CDR3 protein: CASSTGEGGARQETQYF. DNA of the CDR3: TGCGCCAGCAGCACGGGGGAAGGGGGCGCGAGACAAGAGACCCAGTACTTC.

The J gene is TRBJ2-3, the V gene TRBV15; D may be TRBD2 (5 bases). The CDR3 is 18 residues long. Germline CDR1 reads LNHNV; CDR2 reads YYDKDF (reference sequence). Trimming pared 0 bases from V and 5 bases from J, leaving 21 bases between. Here the CDR3 reads CATSREGGSGMIRDTQYF. For the CDR3, the DNA is TGTGCCACCAGCAGAGAGGGTGGTTCGGGAATGATTAGAGATACGCAGTATTTT.

The rearrangement links TRBV5-5 to TRBJ2-2; TRBD1 agrees at 8 bases. Germline CDR1 reads SGHKS; CDR2 reads YYEKEE (reference sequence). The CDR3 is 15 residues long. Trimming at V came to 0 bases and at J to 6 bases, leaving 4 bases not matched to a gene. DNA for the CDR3: TGTGCCAGCAGCTTGGAGGACAGGGCATCCGGGGAGCTGTTTTTT. This codes for CASSLEDRASGELFF.

The chain uses TRBV13 and TRBJ2-3, with D uncertain. Trimming shortened V by 3 bases and J by 3 bases, and 10 bases separated the two germline ends. Germline assignment: CDR1 PRHDT and CDR2 FYEKMQ (reference sequence). The CDR3 has 14 amino acids. CDR3 protein: CASSFLQLTDTQYF. DNA for the CDR3: TGTGCCAGCAGCTTCTTACAGTTGACAGATACGCAGTATTTT.

The chain is built from TRBV7-8 and TRBJ1-2; TRBD1 is a possible D gene (5 bases). This CDR3 has 12 residues. From germline, CDR1 is SGHVS and CDR2 FQNEAQ. V was trimmed by 4 bases and J by 5 bases, leaving 8 bases between them. The CDR3 DNA is TGTGCCAGCAGCTCCGACAGATATGGCTACACCTTC. Translated: CASSSDRYGYTF.

The CDR3 reads CASSEFETREISLHF. For the CDR3, the DNA is TGTGCCAGCAGTGAATTCGAGACAAGAGAAATTTCCCTCCACTTT. The chain links TRBV25-1 to TRBJ1-6; D call uncertain. Germline CDR1 reads MGHDK; CDR2 reads SYGVNS. The CDR3 length is 15 residues. V dropped 1 base and J dropped 14 bases, with 18 bases sitting between them.

The rearrangement links TRBV6-5 to TRBJ2-7; 7 bases fit TRBD1. J was trimmed by 5 bases and V by 5 bases; bases with no gene match: 9. The germline V gene has CDR1 MNHEY and CDR2 SVGAGI. The CDR3 totals 14 residues. The CDR3 coding sequence is TGTGCCAGCAGTACGCGAGCCGGGACAGACGAGCAGTACTTC. It translates to CASSTRAGTDEQYF.

The gene calls are TRBV19 and TRBJ1-4; 9 bases match TRBD1. There are 16 residues in the CDR3. The germline V gene has CDR1 LNHDA and CDR2 SQIVND (reference sequence). The V segment lost 5 bases and the J segment 5 bases; nucleotides outside the gene matches: 9. The CDR3 region is CASSVTGTGLNEKLFF. The CDR3 nucleotides read TGTGCCAGTAGTGTAACCGGGACAGGGTTAAATGAAAAACTGTTTTTT.

This rearrangement joins TRBV9 to TRBJ1-4; perhaps TRBD1 as D (5 bases). The CDR3 consists of 15 residues. Per the germline V gene, CDR1 is SGDLS and CDR2 is YYNGEE. The V end was cut by 4 bases, the J end by 8 bases, with 18 bases between. Here the CDR3 reads CASSQNPQGTEKLFF. The CDR3, as DNA: TGTGCCAGCAGCCAAAACCCCCAGGGTACCGAAAAACTGTTTTTT.

The chain employs TRBV7-9 and TRBJ2-7; tentatively, D is TRBD1 (5 bases). Looked up from germline, CDR1 is SEHNR and CDR2 is FQNEAQ (reference sequence). The CDR3 length is 12 residues. V gave up 4 bases and J gave up 2 bases, with 6 bases separating them. CDR3 DNA: TGTGCCAGCAGCTCGACAGCCTACGAGCAGTACTTC. Its protein product is CASSSTAYEQYF. The full variable domain, completed using reference TRBV7-9 and TRBJ2-7, is DTGVSQNPRHKITKRGQNVTFRCDPISEHNRLYWYRQTLGQGPEFLTYFQNEAQLEKSRLLSDRFSAERPKGSFSTLEIQRTEQGDSAMYLCASSSTAYEQYFGPGTRLTVT.

The chain recombines TRBV2 with TRBJ1-2, with D unresolved. Trimming pared 5 bases from V and 7 bases from J, leaving 20 bases between. The CDR3 is made up of 15 amino acids. Looked up from germline, CDR1 is SNHLY and CDR2 is FYNNEI. The CDR3 coding sequence is TGTGCCAGCAGTCGCAGGTCTGTTCGGGGTGCTGGCTACACCTTC. It specifies CASSRRSVRGAGYTF.

The CDR3 sequence is CASSTPGQGIGYTF. Written as DNA, the CDR3 is TGTGCCAGCAGTACGCCCGGACAGGGGATCGGCTACACCTTC. The chain carries TRBV6-5 and TRBJ1-2; TRBD1 aligns across 9 bases. The V gene's germline CDR1 is MNHEY and CDR2 SVGAGI. V was clipped by 5 bases and J by 8 bases; unmatched bases: 9. CDR3 length equals 14 residues.

J is TRBJ2-7 and V is TRBV19, with 8 positions matching TRBD1. The length of the CDR3 is 15 residues. The V segment lost 7 bases and the J segment 3 bases; nucleotides outside the gene matches: 11. Germline V CDR1 and CDR2: LNHDA, SQIVND (reference sequence). The CDR3 sequence is CASNGPGTGDYEQYF. CDR3 nucleotides: TGTGCCAGTAACGGGCCCGGGACAGGAGACTACGAGCAGTACTTC.

The chain is built from TRBV19 and TRBJ1-2; 8 bases agree with TRBD1. The CDR3 runs to 16 residues. Looked up from germline, CDR1 is LNHDA and CDR2 is SQIVND (reference sequence). The V segment lost 7 bases and the J segment 4 bases; nucleotides outside the gene matches: 14. The CDR3 DNA sequence: TGTGCCAGTAATCCGGGAGACAGGGGAGAGCGCTATGGCTACACCTTC. Its translation: CASNPGDRGERYGYTF.

J is TRBJ2-7 and V is TRBV11-2; possibly TRBD2 for D (7 bases). The CDR3 consists of 16 residues. CDR1 and CDR2 (germline): SGHAT, FQNNGV. V gave up 0 bases and J gave up 2 bases, with 14 bases separating them. The CDR3 reads CASSLEGGARTYEQYF. The CDR3 DNA follows: TGTGCCAGCAGCTTAGAAGGGGGGGCTAGGACCTACGAGCAGTACTTC.

The CDR3, as DNA: TGTGCCAGCGGCCGGGAGGGGAGCTATCGGGCCAACGTCCTGACTTTC. Its protein is CASGREGSYRANVLTF. The chain uses TRBV7-9 and TRBJ2-6; 8 positions agree with TRBD2. Germline loops: CDR1 SEHNR, CDR2 FQNEAQ (reference sequence). This CDR3 comprises 16 residues. The V segment lost 8 bases and the J segment 5 bases; nucleotides outside the gene matches: 11.

The chain links TRBV11-2 to TRBJ1-1, with TRBD1 matching 7 bases. V shed 5 bases, J shed 7 bases, and the junction held 4 bases outside the gene matches. This CDR3 has 12 residues. Germline values: CDR1 SGHAT, CDR2 FQNNGV. CDR3 loop: CASSLWDSEAFF. As DNA, the CDR3 is TGTGCCAGCAGCCTATGGGACAGTGAAGCTTTCTTT.

The genes are TRBV27 and TRBJ2-5; a weak D match, TRBD2 (5 bases). CDR3 length equals 15 residues. V gave up 3 bases and J gave up 5 bases, with 16 bases separating them. Germline values: CDR1 MNHEY, CDR2 SMNVEV (reference sequence). CDR3 protein: CASSFWRGSGETQYF. The CDR3 bases are TGTGCCAGCAGTTTTTGGCGAGGGTCGGGGGAGACCCAGTACTTC.

This rearrangement joins TRBV6-2 or TRBV6-3 to TRBJ1-2; D unclear. V was cut by 0 bases and J by 0 bases, with 8 bases left in between. CDR3 length: 15 residues. Germline V lookup: CDR1 MNHEY, CDR2 SVGEGT. CDR3 DNA sequence: TGTGCCAGCAGTTACTCTTCGGTTACTAACTATGGCTACACCTTC. Translated: CASSYSSVTNYGYTF.

This chain uses TRBV5-8 with TRBJ1-3, with D perhaps TRBD1 (5 bases). The V and J ends lost 6 bases and 4 bases respectively, with 17 bases between them. There are 15 residues in the CDR3. CDR1 and CDR2 from the germline V gene are SGHTS and YDEGEE. CDR3 nucleotide sequence: TGTGCCAGCAACCCGGGGGAGGCGCGCGGAAACACCATATATTTT. This gives the protein CASNPGEARGNTIYF.

The CDR3, as DNA: TGTGCCAGTAGTATTGACAGGGTAGGAAATCAGCCCCAGCATTTT. Translation gives CASSIDRVGNQPQHF. This chain uses TRBV19 with TRBJ1-5; TRBD1 matches 7 bases. V lost 3 bases, J lost 4 bases, and 6 bases stayed unmatched. The CDR3 consists of 15 residues. Germline V gene lookup returns CDR1 LNHDA and CDR2 SQIVND (reference sequence).